The rows below give T cell receptor beta chains drawn from one sample of a study of blood T cells in healthy people across ages. TCRdb recomputed calls from the 5' RACE reads with MiXCR, one row per CDR3 protein. The table lists about 640,000 distinct CDR3 sequences, 58% of them singletons. Sequencing input: blood. These receptors all come from a man aged 55 to 69 in good health. Each CDR3 is given with its conserved first and last residue. D genes are given only for firm matches. Size is stated for part of the rows, as once, few or many counts, or as a class when the clone is expanded.

>TRBJ2-4|.|TRBV15|TRBD1
TGTGCCACCAGCACCCGGACAGGGTTGGTGGACATTCAGTACTTC
CATSTRTGLVDIQYF
>TRBJ2-1|.|TRBV9|TRBD1
TGTGCCAGCAGCGTAGGGCAGGGGGCCCACAATGAGCAGTTCTTC
CASSVGQGAHNEQFF
>TRBJ1-4|.|TRBV6-6|TRBD1
TGTGCCAGCAAGGGGGCAGGCGGTAATGAAAAACTGTTTTTT
CASKGAGGNEKLFF
>TRBJ2-2|.|TRBV28|.
TGTGCCAGCAGTGTGACTGGGAACACCGGGGAGCTGTTTTTT
CASSVTGNTGELFF
>TRBJ2-7|.|TRBV6-5|.
TGTGCCAGCAGTTACGGACAGTCTTACTACGAGCAGTACTTC
CASSYGQSYYEQYF
>TRBJ2-1|.|TRBV6-5|.
TGTGCCAGCAGTTACGGGCTAGCGCGGGTTAACAATGAGCAGTTCTTC
CASSYGLARVNNEQFF
>TRBJ1-2|many|TRBV28|.
TGTGCCAGCAGCCTACAGCGCTATGGCTACACCTTC
CASSLQRYGYTF
>TRBJ1-2|once|TRBV7-9|.
TGTGCCAGCAGTCCCCAAGGGGGGGCTGGTGGCTACACCTTC
CASSPQGGAGGYTF
>TRBJ2-2|.|TRBV20-1|.
TGCAGTGCAAAGGACACAGGGACCGGGGAGCTGTTTTTT
CSAKDTGTGELFF
>TRBJ2-5|few|TRBV7-9|.
TGTGCCAGCAGCTCCCGTCGCGGGGGCCTAGAGACCCAGTACTTC
CASSSRRGGLETQYF
>TRBJ2-4|.|TRBV3-1|TRBD2
TGTGCCAGCAGCCCCGGACTAGATTGGGCCATTCAGTACTTC
CASSPGLDWAIQYF
>TRBJ1-5|few|TRBV20-1|.
TGCAGTGCTAGGGACCGGGACTCCAGCAATCAGCCCCAGCATTTT
CSARDRDSSNQPQHF
>TRBJ1-1|few|TRBV6-5|.
TGTGCCAGCAGTTACTCGACAGCATCGAACACTGAAGCTTTCTTT
CASSYSTASNTEAFF
>TRBJ1-1|.|TRBV18|TRBD1
TGTGCCAGCTCGTCCGGGACAGGGTATGGAGACACTGAAGCTTTCTTT
CASSSGTGYGDTEAFF
>TRBJ2-5|.|TRBV4-1|.
TGCGCCAGCAGCCAGGAGAAACAGGGCTGGGAGCAGTACTTC
CASSQEKQGWEQYF
>TRBJ2-6|.|TRBV5-1|.
TGCGCCAGCAGCCCCGAGATGGCAGGGGCGCCTGGGGCCAACGTCCTGACTTTC
CASSPEMAGAPGANVLTF
>TRBJ2-7|.|TRBV6-1|.
TGTGCCAGCAGTGAAGGGGCAGGGACGACCTACGAGCAGTACTTC
CASSEGAGTTYEQYF
>TRBJ1-1|.|TRBV27|.
TGTGCCAGCAGTTTAGGGGGACCAGGCACTGAAGCTTTCTTT
CASSLGGPGTEAFF
>TRBJ2-7|.|TRBV28|.
TGTGCCAGCAGTTCTGATACTGGCGAGCAGTACTTC
CASSSDTGEQYF
>TRBJ2-5|.|TRBV6-5|.
TGTGCCAGCAGTTCTAGGGGGGCGGCCCAAGAGACCCAGTACTTC
CASSSRGAAQETQYF
>TRBJ1-2|.|TRBV7-6|TRBD1
TGTGCCAGCAGCTATGGGACAGGGGGCTTGAGGGGCGGCTACACCTTC
CASSYGTGGLRGGYTF
>TRBJ2-6|.|TRBV5-6|TRBD2
TGTGCCAGCAACCCCCCAAGCGGGGCCAACGCCCTGACTTTC
CASNPPSGANALTF
>TRBJ2-3|few|TRBV9|TRBD2
TGTGCCAGCAGCAAGTTAGCGGGGATCGGCACAGATACGCAGTATTTT
CASSKLAGIGTDTQYF
>TRBJ1-6|.|TRBV20-1|.
TGCAGTGCTAGAATCCCGGGGGTGGGTTCACCCCTCCACTTT
CSARIPGVGSPLHF
>TRBJ2-1|few|TRBV3-1|.
TGTGCCAGCAGCCAAGTTAAATGGGGAATCAATGAGCAGTTCTTC
CASSQVKWGINEQFF
>TRBJ1-5|many|TRBV28|.
TGTGCCAGCACATCCATGAGGGGGCCCCAGCATTTT
CASTSMRGPQHF
>TRBJ1-2|once|TRBV29-1|.
TGCAGCGTTGGACTAAACTATGGCCACACCTTC
CSVGLNYGHTF
>TRBJ2-2|few|TRBV25-1|.
TGTGCCAGCAGAACACCGAACACCGGGGAGCTGTTTTTT
CASRTPNTGELFF
>TRBJ1-2|.|TRBV2|TRBD1
TGTGCCTCCGACAGGGAAGGTTATGGCTACACCTTC
CASDREGYGYTF
>TRBJ1-4|.|TRBV3-1|TRBD1
TGTGCCAGCAGCCAAGTAGGCGGGACAGCTGAAAAACTGTTTTTT
CASSQVGGTAEKLFF
>TRBJ2-2|.|TRBV6-1|.
TGTGCCAGCAGTGACTGGAACACCGGGGAGCTGTTTTTT
CASSDWNTGELFF
>TRBJ2-7|.|TRBV3-1|.
TGTGCCAGCAGCCCCGCATTACAGGCGGCCTACGAGCAGTACTTC
CASSPALQAAYEQYF
>TRBJ2-7|few|TRBV12-3/TRBV12-4|.
TGTGCCAGCAGCTTTTCCGGGGGGCCTTACGAGCAGTACTTC
CASSFSGGPYEQYF
>TRBJ1-6|.|TRBV27|.
TGTGCCAGCAGTCCCCAAATGAATAATTCACCCCTCCACTTT
CASSPQMNNSPLHF
>TRBJ1-5|few|TRBV28|TRBD1
TGTGCCAGCAGTCCAGGGGGTGGAAGTCAGCCCCAGCATTTT
CASSPGGGSQPQHF
>TRBJ2-7|few|TRBV18|TRBD1
TGTGCCAGCTCACCACAGGAGCAGGGGGTGGTCTTCGGTTACGAGCAGTACTTC
CASSPQEQGVVFGYEQYF
>TRBJ1-2|.|TRBV5-1|.
TGCGCCAGCAGCGTGGACAGCTACAACTATGGCTACACCTTC
CASSVDSYNYGYTF
>TRBJ2-3|.|TRBV12-3/TRBV12-4|TRBD2
TGTGCCAGCAGTTTGCTGGCGGGGGTGTCAGATACGCAGTATTTT
CASSLLAGVSDTQYF
>TRBJ1-6|.|TRBV5-5|.
TGTGCCAGCAGCCCCCGGGGGGACGACTACAATTCACCCCTCCACTTT
CASSPRGDDYNSPLHF
>TRBJ2-4|many|TRBV3-1|.
TGTGCCAGCAGCCAAGGGGCGAGAATGGACATTCAGTACTTC
CASSQGARMDIQYF
>TRBJ2-7|.|TRBV7-2|.
TGTGCCAGCAGCTTAGCAATGCGGGGGCAATCCTACGAGCAGTACTTC
CASSLAMRGQSYEQYF
>TRBJ1-5|.|TRBV6-2/TRBV6-3|.
TGTGCCAGCAAGGGCAGCGACTCTTTCAATCAGCCCCAGCATTTT
CASKGSDSFNQPQHF
>TRBJ2-5|many|TRBV29-1|.
TGCAGCGTTGAAAGGAGGATAGGAGAGACCCAGTACTTC
CSVERRIGETQYF
>TRBJ1-1|.|TRBV5-1|TRBD1
TGCGCCAGCAGCGAAAGACAGGGGGCCACTGAAGCTTTCTTT
CASSERQGATEAFF
>TRBJ1-2|.|TRBV5-1|TRBD1
TGCGCCAGCAGCTCCCCCTCCGGACAGGGGGCGAAAGGCTACACCTTC
CASSSPSGQGAKGYTF
>TRBJ1-2|.|TRBV12-3/TRBV12-4|.
TGTGCCAGCGGCCGGGACGGTTACTATGGCTACACCTTC
CASGRDGYYGYTF
>TRBJ2-1|.|TRBV20-1|TRBD2
TGCAGTGCTTCAAGCGGGGGGGCCTACAATGAGCAGTTCTTC
CSASSGGAYNEQFF
>TRBJ2-7|.|TRBV28|TRBD2
TGTGCCAGCAGTTTTAGCGGGGGGGTAAATGAGCAGTACTTC
CASSFSGGVNEQYF
>TRBJ2-1|.|TRBV20-1|.
TGCAGTGCTAGAGTCCCGACCACCTACAATGAGCAGTTCTTC
CSARVPTTYNEQFF
>TRBJ2-3|.|TRBV27|.
TGTGCCAGCAGTTTAAGGGGACCCGTCACAGATACGCAGTATTTT
CASSLRGPVTDTQYF
>TRBJ2-3|.|TRBV12-3/TRBV12-4|TRBD2
TGTGCCAGCACCAATAGCGGGGGGTTCACAGATACGCAGTATTTT
CASTNSGGFTDTQYF
>TRBJ2-3|.|TRBV28|TRBD2
TGTGCCAGCAAGGAGGGCGGGGGGGGTCGCACAGATACGCAGTATTTT
CASKEGGGGRTDTQYF
>TRBJ1-1|many|TRBV5-1|.
TGCGCCAGCAGCTTGGTAGGCAGAAACACTGAAGCTTTCTTT
CASSLVGRNTEAFF
>TRBJ2-5|.|TRBV5-1|.
TGCGCCAGCAGCTTGGTGGGCAGGGGTGCAGAGACCCAGTACTTC
CASSLVGRGAETQYF
>TRBJ2-1|.|TRBV9|.
TGTGCCAGCAGCGTAGCTACAGGATTTTACTACAATGAGCAGTTCTTC
CASSVATGFYYNEQFF
>TRBJ2-5|.|TRBV12-3/TRBV12-4|TRBD1
TGTGCCAGCAGTTTCGGTGGACAGGGGGCGAGAGAGACCCAGTACTTC
CASSFGGQGARETQYF
>TRBJ2-1|.|TRBV5-1|TRBD1
TGCGCCAGCAGCTTTATTTCGGGACAGGAATACAATGAGCAGTTCTTC
CASSFISGQEYNEQFF
>TRBJ2-1|.|TRBV10-3|.
TGTGCCATCAGTGCCCGGAAGAATGAGCAGTTCTTC
CAISARKNEQFF
>TRBJ2-7|few|TRBV29-1|TRBD1
TGCAGCGTTGGTAGACAGGGCCACGAGCAGTACTTC
CSVGRQGHEQYF